This entry lists 19 T cell receptor beta chains sequenced from one sample in a study of regulatory T cells in long-lasting Graves disease. Stated time point: newly diagnosed GD, antithyroid drugs for less than 3 months. Making the TCR library involved RNA that had been extracted from PBMCs. Construction of the TCR beta libraries employed iRepertoire HTBI primers in conjunction with Arm-PCR of CDR3 regions. Each CDR3 protein gets one entry after TCRdb re-called the multiplex PCR reads with MiXCR. The table includes some 250,000 distinct CDR3 sequences, around a sixth detected once. The same sample was also studied in work on T cells in Graves' hyperthyroidism and ophthalmopathy.

Sequenced material: peripheral blood mononuclear cells (PBMCs), taken at new diagnosis, from a patient treated with antithyroid drugs. These receptors all stem from a woman in her thirties with Graves disease.

The chain links TRBV7-3 to TRBJ2-1, with 11 bases fitting TRBD2. The CDR3 is made up of 15 amino acids. The junction had 5 bases not matched to a gene; V was cut back by 2 bases and J by 8 bases. CDR1 is SGHTA and CDR2 is FQGTGA in the germline V gene. The DNA of the CDR3 is TGTGCCAGCAGCTTATTTTCTAGCGGGGGGCATGAGCAGTTCTTC. Translated, it gives CASSLFSSGGHEQFF.

This clonotype was found many times. The chain has TRBV20-1 and TRBJ2-2, with 8 bases identical to TRBD1. The CDR3 contains 13 residues. Trimming at V came to 5 bases and at J to 5 bases, leaving 4 bases not matched to a gene. Germline V gene sequence: CDR1 DFQATT, CDR2 SNEGSKA (reference sequence). The CDR3 DNA reads TGCAGTGCTCAGGGGGCGGGGACCGGGGAGCTGTTTTTT. Its protein product is CSAQGAGTGELFF.

In this sample, this clonotype turned up many times. The V call is TRBV5-1, the J call TRBJ2-3, with 11 bases lining up with TRBD2. The CDR3 runs 15 residues. J gave up 4 bases and V 5 bases, and 6 bases lay outside the gene matches. Germline CDR1 is SGHRS and CDR2 is YFSETQ. This CDR3 is CASRLAGGPSDTQYF. Here the CDR3 DNA reads TGCGCCAGCAGATTAGCGGGGGGGCCATCAGATACGCAGTATTTT.

This clonotype was picked up many times. The V and J genes are TRBV5-5 and TRBJ1-5, with D perhaps matching TRBD1 (5 bases). The CDR3 runs to 14 residues. V lost 1 base and J 6 bases, leaving 11 bases between the germline ends. Germline loops: CDR1 SGHKS, CDR2 YYEKEE (reference sequence). The CDR3 DNA reads as TGTGCCAGCAGCTTGTCCGGGGGGGGTCAGCCCCAGCATTTT. Residues: CASSLSGGGQPQHF.

This clonotype appeared many times. CDR3 region: CASSSYRGRGVTFF. The CDR3 region has the DNA TGTGCCAGCAGCTCGTACAGGGGCCGGGGAGTGACTTTCTTT. The chain recombines TRBV7-9 with TRBJ1-1; 7 positions agree with TRBD1. This CDR3 spans 14 amino acids. Per the germline V gene, CDR1 is SEHNR and CDR2 is FQNEAQ (reference sequence). V lost 4 bases, J lost 12 bases, and 14 bases stayed unmatched.

This clonotype was found many times. This chain links TRBV20-1 with TRBJ1-2; D uncertain. The germline CDR1 and CDR2 sequences are DFQATT and SNEGSKA (reference sequence). V lost 1 base and J lost 2, with 11 bases in between. CDR3 length: 14 amino acids. The CDR3 region has the DNA TGCAGTGCTAGAGGGGAAGGGCGGAACTATGGCTACACCTTC. As protein: CSARGEGRNYGYTF.

About this clonotype: A far larger clone is a single base away, which makes a read error likely. The gene calls are TRBV13 and TRBJ2-5; no clear D. The J call may be wrong; the DNA end is better matched by TRBJ2-1. There are 13 residues in the CDR3. Germline CDR1 reads PRHDT; CDR2 reads FYEKMQ (reference sequence). The CDR3 spells CASSLFPYDEQFF. The CDR3 nucleotides are TGTGCCAGCAGTTTATTTCCCTACGATGAGCAGTTCTTC.

This clonotype was seen repeatedly, ten times or more. In nucleotides, the CDR3 is TGCGCCAGCAGGCGGACCATGATTGAGTACTATGGCTACACCTTC. It codes for CASRRTMIEYYGYTF. The chain joins TRBV4-1 to TRBJ1-2; no clear D. The CDR3 contains 15 residues. V lost 6 bases to trimming and J lost 3 bases, with 17 bases between them. CDR1 MGHRA and CDR2 YSYEKL come from the germline V gene.

This clonotype was found many times. This chain uses TRBV20-1 with TRBJ2-2; no definite D call. Germline V lookup: CDR1 DFQATT, CDR2 SNEGSKA (reference sequence). V lost 0 bases to trimming and J lost 0 bases, with 11 bases between them. The CDR3 contains 16 residues. DNA of the CDR3: TGCAGTGCTAGAGATCGGTCTCGAGCGAACACCGGGGAGCTGTTTTTT. This codes for CSARDRSRANTGELFF.

This clonotype was picked up many times. This chain links TRBV5-1 with TRBJ2-3; 7 nucleotides match TRBD1. CDR3 length equals 14 residues. V was clipped by 4 bases and J by 2 bases; unmatched bases: 4. Germline-derived CDR1 and CDR2 are SGHRS and YFSETQ. The CDR3 sequence: CASSRTGATDTQYF. In DNA form, the CDR3 reads TGCGCCAGCAGCCGGACAGGAGCCACAGATACGCAGTATTTT.

On this clonotype: A far larger clone is just one base off, so this is likely a read error. V usage is TRBV7-2 and J usage is TRBJ1-1, with unresolved D. Germline loops: CDR1 SGHTA, CDR2 FQGNSA. Between the trimmed V and J ends, which lost 5 bases and 4 bases, there was a span of 8 bases. The CDR3 runs to 12 residues. CDR3 in amino acids: CASSPGFTEAFF. The CDR3 DNA is TGTGCCAGCAGCCCCGGGTTCACTGAAGCTTTCTTT.

This clonotype showed up many times. The rearrangement links TRBV11-2 to TRBJ2-7; 13 bases map to TRBD2. CDR1 and CDR2 (germline): SGHAT, FQNNGV. The CDR3 loop spans 17 amino acids. Unmatched junction bases numbered 8, after V lost 5 bases and J lost 1 base. CDR3 nucleotide sequence: TGTGCCAGCAGCATAACTAGCGGGGGGGCCAGTTCCTACGAGCAGTACTTC. It codes for CASSITSGGASSYEQYF.

The sample holds many counts of this clonotype. V is TRBV9 and J is TRBJ2-3, with D hard to call. The CDR3 spans 17 residues. Germline V CDR1 and CDR2: SGDLS, YYNGEE. Trimming removed 0 bases from V and 3 bases from J, with 17 bases in between. The CDR3 region is CASSVGVGRWGTDTQYF. The CDR3 DNA is TGTGCCAGCAGCGTAGGGGTCGGCCGGTGGGGAACAGATACGCAGTATTTT.

This clonotype appeared many times. Here the CDR3 DNA reads TGTGCCAGCAGCTTAGAACTAGCGAACACCGGGGAGCTGTTTTTT. It codes for CASSLELANTGELFF. This chain links TRBV7-2 with TRBJ2-2; possible D gene TRBD2, 5 bases. CDR1 is SGHTA and CDR2 is FQGNSA in the germline V gene. This CDR3 region has 15 residues. The germline V and J ends were trimmed by 1 base and 0 bases, with 6 bases remaining between them.

This clonotype was counted ten times or more. V is TRBV6-1 and J is TRBJ2-7, with D tentatively TRBD1 (6 bases). This CDR3 is 14 amino acids long. CDR1 and CDR2 from the germline V gene are MNHNS and SASEGT. V was trimmed by 7 bases and J by 2 bases, leaving 15 bases between them. The CDR3 region has the DNA TGTGCCAGCATGGCCCATGGACAGACCTACGAGCAGTACTTC. This translates into CASMAHGQTYEQYF.

This clonotype occurred a few times. This chain connects TRBV27 to TRBJ1-2; the D gene is possibly TRBD1 (5 bases). Germline lookup yields CDR1 MNHEY and CDR2 SMNVEV (reference sequence). This CDR3 contains 13 residues. The V end lost 6 bases, the J end lost 4 bases, and 12 bases lay between the germline ends. This chain's CDR3 is CASRGPSPYGYTF. The CDR3 DNA follows: TGTGCCAGCAGGGGACCCAGCCCCTATGGCTACACCTTC.

This clonotype occurred a few times. This chain uses TRBV5-4 with TRBJ2-2, with 7 bases lining up with TRBD1. Germline V gives CDR1 SGHNT, CDR2 YYREEE (reference sequence). V trimming: 5 bases; J trimming: 4 bases; junction bases outside the gene matches: 11. The CDR3 has 16 amino acids. CDR3: CASSPHTGELTGELFF. DNA of the CDR3: TGTGCCAGCAGTCCACATACAGGGGAACTCACCGGGGAGCTGTTTTTT.

Ten or more counts support this clonotype. V and J are TRBV15 and TRBJ2-7; TRBD1 might be the D (5 bases). The CDR3 extends over 15 amino acids. The V end lost 5 bases, the J end lost 2 bases, and 16 bases lay between the germline ends. Germline loops: CDR1 LNHNV, CDR2 YYDKDF (reference sequence). In nucleotides, the CDR3 is TGTGCCACCAGCGTTAAGTACGACAGCCCCTACGAGCAGTACTTC. This gives the protein CATSVKYDSPYEQYF.

This clonotype was found many times. V is TRBV7-6 and J is TRBJ2-7, with 9 bases lining up with TRBD1. The J segment lost 2 bases and the V segment lost 5 bases, leaving 13 bases of the junction unmatched. Germline V lookup: CDR1 SGHVS, CDR2 FNYEAQ. This CDR3 region has 17 residues. CDR3 loop: CASSPLGGTGKTYEQYF. As DNA, the CDR3 is TGTGCCAGCAGCCCCCTCGGGGGGACAGGGAAAACCTACGAGCAGTACTTC. Full variable domain (outside the CDR3, taken from reference TRBV7-6 and TRBJ2-7): GAGVSQSPRYKVTKRGQDVALRCDPISGHVSLYWYRQALGQGPEFLTYFNYEAQQDKSGLPNDRFSAERPEGSISTLTIQRTEQRDSAMYRCASSPLGGTGKTYEQYFGPGTRLTVT.